This T cell receptor beta chain was recorded in a study of T-cell memory formation after mild COVID-19. From the 5' RACE reads, TCRdb called clonotypes with MiXCR, one entry per CDR3 protein. The sample lists some 410,000 distinct CDR3 sequences; more than 20% were seen once. Study results and limitations: The study found contracting CD4+ clones mainly in CM and EM and contracting CD8+ clones in EMRA.

On this clonotype itself: Its antigen is not known.

CDR3 length equals 15 residues. V shed 5 bases and J 5 bases; nucleotides not matched to a gene: 6. This TCR derives from an adult woman who had mild COVID-19 (a few samples of this study predate the infection). Cell type and time point are not known. The sequencing input was PBMCs or a T cell subset sorted from them (not recorded which). This chain uses TRBV12-3 or TRBV12-4 with TRBJ1-6; 7 positions match TRBD1. This CDR3 is CASSNRGMDNSPLHF. CDR3 coding DNA: TGTGCCAGCAGTAACAGGGGTATGGATAATTCACCCCTCCACTTT.